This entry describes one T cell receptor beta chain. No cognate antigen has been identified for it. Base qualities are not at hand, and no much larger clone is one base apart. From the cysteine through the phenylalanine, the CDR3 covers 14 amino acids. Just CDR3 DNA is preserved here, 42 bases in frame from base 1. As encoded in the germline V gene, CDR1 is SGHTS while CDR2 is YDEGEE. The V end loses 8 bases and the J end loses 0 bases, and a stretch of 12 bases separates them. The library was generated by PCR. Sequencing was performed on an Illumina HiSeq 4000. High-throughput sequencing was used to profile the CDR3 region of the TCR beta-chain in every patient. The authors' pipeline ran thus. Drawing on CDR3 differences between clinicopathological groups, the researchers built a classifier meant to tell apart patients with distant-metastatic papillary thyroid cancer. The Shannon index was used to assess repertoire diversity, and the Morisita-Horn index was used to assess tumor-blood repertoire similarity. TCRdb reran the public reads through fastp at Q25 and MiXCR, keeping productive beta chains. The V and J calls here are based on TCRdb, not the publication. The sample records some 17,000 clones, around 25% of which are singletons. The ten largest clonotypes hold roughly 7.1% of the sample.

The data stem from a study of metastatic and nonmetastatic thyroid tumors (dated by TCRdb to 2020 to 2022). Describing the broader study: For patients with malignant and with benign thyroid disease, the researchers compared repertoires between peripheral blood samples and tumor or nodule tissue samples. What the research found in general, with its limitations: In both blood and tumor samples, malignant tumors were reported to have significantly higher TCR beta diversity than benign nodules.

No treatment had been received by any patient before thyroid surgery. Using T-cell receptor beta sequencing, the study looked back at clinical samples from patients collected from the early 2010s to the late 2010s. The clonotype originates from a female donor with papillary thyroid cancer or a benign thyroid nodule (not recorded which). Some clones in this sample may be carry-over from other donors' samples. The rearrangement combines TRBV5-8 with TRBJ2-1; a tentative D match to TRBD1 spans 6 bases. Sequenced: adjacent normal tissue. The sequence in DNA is TGTGCCAGTAACCAGGGGAACTCCTACAATGAGCAGTTCTTC. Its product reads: CASNQGNSYNEQFF. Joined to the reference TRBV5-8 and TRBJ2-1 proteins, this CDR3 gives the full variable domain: EAGVTQSPTHLIKTRGQQATLRCSPISGHTSVYWYQQALGLGLQFLLWYDEGEERNRGNFPPRFSGRQFPNYSSELNVNALELEDSALYLCASNQGNSYNEQFFGPGTRLTVL.